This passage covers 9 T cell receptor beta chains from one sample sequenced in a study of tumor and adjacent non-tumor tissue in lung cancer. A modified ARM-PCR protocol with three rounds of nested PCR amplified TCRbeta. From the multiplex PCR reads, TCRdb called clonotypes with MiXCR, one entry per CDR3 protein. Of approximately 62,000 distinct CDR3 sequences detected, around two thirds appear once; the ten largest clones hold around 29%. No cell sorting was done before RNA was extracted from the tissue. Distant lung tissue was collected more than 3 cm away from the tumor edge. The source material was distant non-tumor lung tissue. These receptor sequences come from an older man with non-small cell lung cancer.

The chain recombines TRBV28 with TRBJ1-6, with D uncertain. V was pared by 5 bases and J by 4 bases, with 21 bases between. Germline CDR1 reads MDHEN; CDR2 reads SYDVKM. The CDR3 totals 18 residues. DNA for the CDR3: TGTGCCAGCAGTACTACCACCCTGCTGGTACAGTATAATTCACCCCTCCACTTT. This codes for CASSTTTLLVQYNSPLHF.

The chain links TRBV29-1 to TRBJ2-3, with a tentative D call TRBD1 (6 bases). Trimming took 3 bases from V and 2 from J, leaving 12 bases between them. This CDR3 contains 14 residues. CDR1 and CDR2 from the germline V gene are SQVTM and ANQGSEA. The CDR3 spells CSVDSGQTTDTQYF. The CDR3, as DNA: TGCAGCGTTGATTCCGGACAGACCACAGATACGCAGTATTTT.

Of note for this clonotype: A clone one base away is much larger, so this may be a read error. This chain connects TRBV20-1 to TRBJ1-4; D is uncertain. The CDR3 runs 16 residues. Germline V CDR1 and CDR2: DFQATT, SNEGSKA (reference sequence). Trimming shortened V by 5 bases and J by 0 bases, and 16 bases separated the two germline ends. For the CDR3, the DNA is TGCAGTGCTTGCAACACATACTCCGCAACTAATGAAAAACTGTTTTTT. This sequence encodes CSACNTYSATNEKLFF.

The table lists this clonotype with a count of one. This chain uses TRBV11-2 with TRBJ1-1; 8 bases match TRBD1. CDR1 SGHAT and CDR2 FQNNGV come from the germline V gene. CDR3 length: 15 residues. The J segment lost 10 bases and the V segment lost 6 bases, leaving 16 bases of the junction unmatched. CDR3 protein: CASSSTGGANTVAFF. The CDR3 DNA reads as TGTGCCAGCAGTTCTACAGGGGGGGCGAACACCGTAGCTTTCTTT.

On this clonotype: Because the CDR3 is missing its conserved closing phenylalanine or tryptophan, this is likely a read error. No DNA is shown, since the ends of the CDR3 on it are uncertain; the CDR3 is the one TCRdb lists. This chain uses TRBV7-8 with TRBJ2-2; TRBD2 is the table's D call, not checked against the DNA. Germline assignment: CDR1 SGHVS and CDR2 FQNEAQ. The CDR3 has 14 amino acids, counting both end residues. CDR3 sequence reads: CASTLSSVSGELFL.

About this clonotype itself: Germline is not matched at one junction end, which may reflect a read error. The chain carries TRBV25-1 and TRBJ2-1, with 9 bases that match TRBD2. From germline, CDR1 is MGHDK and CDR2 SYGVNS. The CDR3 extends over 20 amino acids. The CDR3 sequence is CASSPRTSVRLASSYNEQFF. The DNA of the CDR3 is TGTGCCAGCAGTCCCCGGACTAGCGTGAGACTCGCGAGCTCCTATAATGAGCAGTTCTTC.

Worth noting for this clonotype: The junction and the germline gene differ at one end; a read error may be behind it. The CDR3 loop reads CARSLGDRYYEQYF. CDR3 bases: TGTGCCAGAAGCTTAGGAGACAGATACTACGAGCAGTATTTC. The chain couples TRBV11-2 to TRBJ2-7; possibly TRBD1 for D (5 bases). This CDR3 comprises 14 residues. Germline CDR1 is SGHAT and CDR2 is FQNNGV. Drawing the rest from reference TRBV11-2 and TRBJ2-7, the complete variable domain is EAGVAQSPRYKIIEKRQSVAFWCNPISGHATLYWYQQILGQGPKLLIQFQNNGVVDDSQLPKDRFSAERLKGVDSTLKIQPAKLEDSAVYLCARSLGDRYYEQYFGPGTRLTVT.

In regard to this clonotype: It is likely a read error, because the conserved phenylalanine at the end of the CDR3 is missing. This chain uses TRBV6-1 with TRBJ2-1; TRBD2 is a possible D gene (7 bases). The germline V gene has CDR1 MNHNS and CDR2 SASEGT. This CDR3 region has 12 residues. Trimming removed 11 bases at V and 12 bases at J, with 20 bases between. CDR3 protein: CAGLLLGGVQFL. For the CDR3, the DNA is TGTGCCGGCCTTCTTCTAGGGGGGGTGCAGTTCCTC.

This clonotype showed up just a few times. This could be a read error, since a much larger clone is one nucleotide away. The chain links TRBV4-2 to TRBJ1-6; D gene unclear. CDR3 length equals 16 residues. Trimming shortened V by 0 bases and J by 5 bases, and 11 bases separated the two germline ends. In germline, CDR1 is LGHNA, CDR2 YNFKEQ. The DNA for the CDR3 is TGTGCCAGCAGCCAAGATCAAAACAGTCATAATTCACCCCTCCACTTT. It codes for CASSQDQNSHNSPLHF.